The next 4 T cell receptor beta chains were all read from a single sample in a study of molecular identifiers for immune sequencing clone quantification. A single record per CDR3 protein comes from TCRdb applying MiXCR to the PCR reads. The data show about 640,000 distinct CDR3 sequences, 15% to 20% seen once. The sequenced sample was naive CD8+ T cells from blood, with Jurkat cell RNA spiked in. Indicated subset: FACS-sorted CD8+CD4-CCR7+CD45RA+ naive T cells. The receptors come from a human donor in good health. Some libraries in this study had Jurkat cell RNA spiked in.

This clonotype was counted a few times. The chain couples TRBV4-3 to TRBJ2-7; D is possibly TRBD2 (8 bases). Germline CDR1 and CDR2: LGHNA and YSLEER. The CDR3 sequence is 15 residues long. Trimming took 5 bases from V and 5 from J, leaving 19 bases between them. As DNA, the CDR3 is TGCGCCAGCAGCGCGAAGGGGGCGCGGGAGGACGAGCAGTACTTC. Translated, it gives CASSAKGAREDEQYF.

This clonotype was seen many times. Here the CDR3 DNA reads TGTGCCAGCAGTTACGATTGGGCTAGCGGGAGGGCTGTCGGCACAGATACGCAGTATTTT. Protein: CASSYDWASGRAVGTDTQYF. V is TRBV6-5 and J is TRBJ2-3, with TRBD2 matching 12 bases. Germline-derived CDR1 and CDR2 are MNHEY and SVGAGI. The CDR3 spans 20 residues. Germline trimming cut 2 bases from V and 1 base from J; bases unmatched to any gene: 13.

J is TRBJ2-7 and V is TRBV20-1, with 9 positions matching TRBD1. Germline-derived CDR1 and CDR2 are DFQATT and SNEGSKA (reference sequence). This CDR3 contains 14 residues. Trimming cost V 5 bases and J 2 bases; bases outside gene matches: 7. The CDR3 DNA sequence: TGCAGTGCTTTCGGACAGGGGAGGACCTACGAGCAGTACTTC. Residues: CSAFGQGRTYEQYF.

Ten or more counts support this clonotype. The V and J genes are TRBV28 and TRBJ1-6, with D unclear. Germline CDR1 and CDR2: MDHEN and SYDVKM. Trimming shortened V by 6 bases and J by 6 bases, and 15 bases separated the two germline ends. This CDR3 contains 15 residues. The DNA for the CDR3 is TGTGCCAGCAGCCTCCGTTCCGGCGGTAATTCACCCCTCCACTTT. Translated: CASSLRSGGNSPLHF.